Presented here are 8 T cell receptor beta chains from one specimen sequenced in a study of response to subunit inactivated influenza vaccine. TCRdb itself ran the RT-PCR reads through MiXCR, one entry per CDR3 protein. This table has about 780,000 distinct CDR3 sequences, around a sixth appearing once. Source: PBMCs from blood, taken 4 to 6 days after vaccination. Receptors originate from a man in his fifties or sixties who received an inactivated influenza vaccine.

Remarks on this clonotype: A junction end diverges from the germline sequence, so it may reflect a read error. This chain links TRBV20-1 with TRBJ2-3; 15 bases are shared with TRBD2. Germline CDR1 DFQATT, CDR2 SNEGSKA (reference sequence). This CDR3 region has 15 residues. The CDR3 here is CSAPRTSGRADTQCF. The CDR3 bases are TGCAGTGCTCCGAGGACTAGCGGGAGGGCGGATACGCAGTGTTTT.

The chain combines TRBV15 with TRBJ2-2; D might be TRBD1 (6 bases). Germline V gene lookup returns CDR1 LNHNV and CDR2 YYDKDF (reference sequence). Trimming shortened V by 9 bases and J by 7 bases, and 18 bases separated the two germline ends. This CDR3 spans 14 amino acids. Here the CDR3 DNA reads TGTGCCACGGCAACAGGGTCGGGTGGCGGGGAGCTGTTTTTT. This encodes CATATGSGGGELFF.

The V gene is TRBV28, the J gene TRBJ2-7, with D possibly matching TRBD2 (5 bases). Germline assignment: CDR1 MDHEN and CDR2 SYDVKM. V was shortened by 1 base and J by 2 bases, with 9 bases between the two germline ends. CDR3 length: 14 residues. CDR3 region: CASSLSRGTYEQYF. The CDR3 nucleotides are TGTGCCAGCAGTTTATCCCGGGGTACCTACGAGCAGTACTTC.

This clonotype was detected only a few times. J is TRBJ2-1 and V is TRBV24-1; TRBD1 aligns across 7 bases. Germline V lookup: CDR1 KGHDR, CDR2 SFDVKD. Trimming cost V 1 base and J 8 bases; bases outside gene matches: 4. The length of the CDR3 is 14 residues. The CDR3 sequence is CATSDFNDRDEQFF. The DNA of the CDR3 is TGTGCCACCAGTGATTTCAACGACAGGGATGAGCAGTTCTTC.

The genes are TRBV7-2 and TRBJ2-4; no firm D call. The germline V and J ends were trimmed by 1 base and 0 bases, with 10 bases remaining between them. Per germline, CDR1 SGHTA and CDR2 FQGNSA. CDR3 length: 16 residues. The CDR3 here is CASSLVRQIAKNIQYF. CDR3 in DNA: TGTGCCAGCAGCTTAGTTCGGCAGATAGCCAAAAACATTCAGTACTTC.

This clonotype came up a few times. The chain couples TRBV5-1 to TRBJ2-1, with TRBD2 as a possible D gene (6 bases). V was cut by 4 bases and J by 7 bases, with 15 bases left in between. Germline V lookup: CDR1 SGHRS, CDR2 YFSETQ. The CDR3 is made up of 14 amino acids. CDR3 sequence: CASSQGLTGNEQFF. CDR3 nucleotides: TGCGCCAGCAGCCAGGGACTTACGGGGAATGAGCAGTTCTTC. Looking up the rest from reference TRBV5-1 and TRBJ2-1 gives the full variable domain: KAGVTQTPRYLIKTRGQQVTLSCSPISGHRSVSWYQQTPGQGLQFLFEYFSETQRNKGNFPGRFSGRQFSNSRSEMNVSTLELGDSALYLCASSQGLTGNEQFFGPGTRLTVL.

The chain employs TRBV4-3 and TRBJ2-6; D gene unclear. Germline CDR1 is LGHNA and CDR2 is YSLEER. Trimming pared 0 bases from V and 2 bases from J, leaving 8 bases between. This CDR3 spans 16 amino acids. The CDR3 spells CASSQDWSAGANVLTF. DNA of the CDR3: TGCGCCAGCAGCCAAGATTGGAGCGCTGGGGCCAACGTCCTGACTTTC.

CDR3 loop: CATQGGGREKLFF. CDR3 in DNA: TGTGCCACCCAAGGAGGGGGTCGTGAAAAACTGTTTTTT. V and J are TRBV6-6 and TRBJ1-4, with D possibly matching TRBD1 (6 bases). V was cut by 10 bases and J by 7 bases, with 16 bases left in between. Germline CDR1 is MNHNY and CDR2 is SVGAGI (reference sequence). This CDR3 comprises 13 residues.